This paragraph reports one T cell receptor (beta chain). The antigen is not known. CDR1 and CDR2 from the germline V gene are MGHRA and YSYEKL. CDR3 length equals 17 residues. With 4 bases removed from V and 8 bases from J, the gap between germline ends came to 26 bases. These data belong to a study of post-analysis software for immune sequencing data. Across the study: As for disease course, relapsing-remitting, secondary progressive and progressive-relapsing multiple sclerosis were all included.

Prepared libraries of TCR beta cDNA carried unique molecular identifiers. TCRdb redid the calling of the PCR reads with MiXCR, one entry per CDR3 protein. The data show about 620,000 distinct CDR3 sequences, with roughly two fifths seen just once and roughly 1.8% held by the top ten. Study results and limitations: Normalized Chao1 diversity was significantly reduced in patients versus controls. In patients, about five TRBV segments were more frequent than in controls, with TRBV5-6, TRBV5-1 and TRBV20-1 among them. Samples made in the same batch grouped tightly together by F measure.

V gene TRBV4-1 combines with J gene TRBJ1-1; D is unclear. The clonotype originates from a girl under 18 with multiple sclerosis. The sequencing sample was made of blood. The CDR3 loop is CASSRRTSGGTTGEAFF. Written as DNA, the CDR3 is TGCGCCAGCAGCCGCCGGACCTCTGGCGGCACCACGGGCGAAGCTTTCTTT.